One sample yielded the 20 T cell receptor beta chains listed below, sequenced in a study of cytomegalovirus exposure and HLA in healthy donors. Vbeta (60) and Jbeta (13) primers were used in the PCR. Some clones are missing from TCRdb's copy, which holds only in-frame ones; the method was immunoSEQ multiplex PCR. Of more than 110,000 clones in the sample, about 75% were seen once. What was sequenced was PBMCs. These receptors were collected from a man between 18 and 35 years old in good health and CMV-seronegative.

V and J are TRBV19 and TRBJ1-4; 8 nucleotides agree with TRBD1. V lost 5 bases and J lost 2; bases outside the gene matches: 10. Germline V gene data show CDR1 as LNHDA and CDR2 as SQIVND (reference sequence). This CDR3 is 17 amino acids long. CDR3 in DNA: TGTGCCAGTAGTGGCCAGGGACAGGCTGCCACTAATGAAAAACTGTTTTTT. Its translation is CASSGQGQAATNEKLFF.

In this sample, this clone turned up a few times. This chain joins TRBV7-9 and TRBJ1-6, with TRBD1 matching 9 bases. This CDR3 has 16 residues. Trimming cost V 4 bases and J 4 bases; bases outside gene matches: 5. Germline CDR1 and CDR2: SEHNR and FQNEAQ (reference sequence). The CDR3 protein is CASSSKGQGYNSPLHF. The CDR3 nucleotides are TGTGCCAGCAGCTCAAAAGGACAGGGGTATAATTCACCCCTCCACTTT.

This rearrangement joins TRBV7-3 to TRBJ1-1, with D perhaps TRBD1 (5 bases). The V end lost 3 bases, the J end lost 3 bases, and 11 bases lay between the germline ends. The CDR3 contains 14 residues. Germline lookup yields CDR1 SGHTA and CDR2 FQGTGA. As DNA, the CDR3 is TGTGCCAGCAGCTTGGCAGGGCGCGACACTGAAGCTTTCTTT. Translated: CASSLAGRDTEAFF.

This chain connects TRBV4-1 to TRBJ2-5; D unclear. The J call is uncertain, as TRBJ2-7 better fits the DNA end. The CDR3 has 13 residues. CDR1 is MGHRA and CDR2 is YSYEKL in the germline V gene. Here the CDR3 DNA reads TGCGCCAGCAGCCATGCCGTTTCCTACGAGCAGTACTTC. Translating gives CASSHAVSYEQYF.

The genes are TRBV4-1 and TRBJ2-7; D unclear. CDR3 length: 16 residues. Per germline, CDR1 MGHRA and CDR2 YSYEKL. V gave up 0 bases and J gave up 6 bases, with 18 bases separating them. This CDR3 is CASSQERIIAHGEQYF. In DNA, the CDR3 is TGCGCCAGCAGCCAAGAAAGGATAATAGCTCACGGCGAGCAGTACTTC.

The gene calls are TRBV28 and TRBJ2-7, with 11 nucleotides matching TRBD2. The germline CDR1 and CDR2 sequences are MDHEN and SYDVKM. The CDR3 is 14 residues long. V was clipped by 6 bases and J by 6 bases; unmatched bases: 7. The CDR3 reads CASRNSGRAPEQYF. In DNA, the CDR3 is TGTGCCAGCAGGAATAGCGGGAGGGCCCCCGAGCAGTACTTC. Drawing the rest from reference TRBV28 and TRBJ2-7, the complete variable domain is DVKVTQSSRYLVKRTGEKVFLECVQDMDHENMFWYRQDPGLGLRLIYFSYDVKMKEKGDIPEGYSVSREKKERFSLILESASTNQTSMYLCASRNSGRAPEQYFGPGTRLTVT.

The J gene is TRBJ1-1, the V gene TRBV6-1; 9 bases line up with TRBD1. This CDR3 region has 16 residues. Germline-derived CDR1 and CDR2 are MNHNS and SASEGT. V shed 2 bases, J shed 3 bases, and the junction held 7 bases outside the gene matches. The CDR3, as DNA: TGTGCCAGCAGTGAAAGGACAGGGGTTCTCTACACTGAAGCTTTCTTT. It is translated as CASSERTGVLYTEAFF.

The CDR3 coding sequence is TGTGCCAGAAGCCATGCAGGGGGCGCAGGGCAGCCCCAGCATTTT. Translated: CARSHAGGAGQPQHF. V and J are TRBV5-3 and TRBJ1-5; TRBD1 aligns across 8 bases. TRBV5-3 is an ORF; its function is uncertain. The CDR3 contains 15 residues. V trimming: 4 bases; J trimming: 7 bases; junction bases outside the gene matches: 10.

The V and J genes are TRBV7-2 and TRBJ1-1, with TRBD1 matching over 7 bases. The CDR3 is made up of 14 amino acids. With 3 bases clipped from V and 4 bases from J, the junction kept 5 bases outside the gene matches. Per germline, CDR1 SGHTA and CDR2 FQGNSA. CDR3 nucleotides: TGTGCCAGCAGCTTCCCGGGACAGCTCACTGAAGCTTTCTTT. Its protein is CASSFPGQLTEAFF. Full variable domain (remainder filled in from reference TRBV7-2 and TRBJ1-1): GAGVSQSPSNKVTEKGKDVELRCDPISGHTALYWYRQSLGQGLEFLIYFQGNSAPDKSGLPSDRFSAERTGGSVSTLTIQRTQQEDSAVYLCASSFPGQLTEAFFGQGTRLTVV.

This clone was counted only a few times. The rearrangement links TRBV7-9 to TRBJ1-2, with 7 nucleotides matching TRBD1. Losses at the gene ends were 5 bases for V and 2 bases for J; bases not matched to a gene: 8. The germline V gene encodes CDR1 SEHNR and CDR2 FQNEAQ (reference sequence). The CDR3 is made up of 15 amino acids. CDR3 coding DNA: TGTGCCAGCAGCCCCCGGACAGGAGTGAACTATGGCTACACCTTC. Translated, it gives CASSPRTGVNYGYTF.

V is TRBV5-1 and J is TRBJ2-1; D is perhaps TRBD2 (6 bases). The CDR3 contains 14 residues. CDR1 is SGHRS and CDR2 is YFSETQ in the germline V gene. Trimming cost V 4 bases and J 6 bases, with 14 bases left between them. The CDR3 DNA reads TGCGCCAGCAGCGGCCCTAGCGCTAGCAATGAGCAGTTCTTC. Residues: CASSGPSASNEQFF.

Of note for this clone: No conserved phenylalanine or tryptophan is present at the end of the CDR3, so a read error is the likely explanation. This sequence joins TRBV6-6 and TRBJ1-2, with TRBD1 as a possible D gene (5 bases). Germline CDR1 MNHNY, CDR2 SVGAGI (reference sequence). Trimming stripped 6 bases from V and 7 bases from J, with 15 bases between. This CDR3 has 13 residues. DNA for the CDR3: TGTGCCAGCAGGTTTGGGGGGATCGCTGGCTACACCGTC. Its protein is CASRFGGIAGYTV.

This chain uses TRBV7-2 with TRBJ1-4; D is unresolved. V lost 6 bases and J lost 8, with 7 bases in between. There are 11 residues in the CDR3. Per germline, CDR1 SGHTA and CDR2 FQGNSA. The CDR3 coding sequence is TGTGCCAGCAGGGTAGAGGAAAAACTGTTTTTT. It yields the protein CASRVEEKLFF.

The chain recombines TRBV19 with TRBJ1-2, with unresolved D. CDR3 length: 15 residues. Germline CDR1 is LNHDA and CDR2 is SQIVND (reference sequence). V shed 6 bases and J shed 6 bases, with 20 bases lying between them. The CDR3 sequence: CASSKPGPGDHGYTF. The CDR3 bases are TGTGCCAGTAGCAAACCTGGCCCCGGGGATCATGGCTACACCTTC.

The V gene is TRBV29-1, the J gene TRBJ1-2; 9 positions agree with TRBD1. The CDR3 extends over 12 amino acids. V lost 7 bases to trimming and J lost 7 bases; unmatched junction nucleotides: 7. The germline CDR1 and CDR2 sequences are SQVTM and ANQGSEA. Written as DNA, the CDR3 is TGCAGCGCAAGGGACAGGGAGTTTGGCTACACCTTC. Its protein product is CSARDREFGYTF. Based on the CDR3 plus reference TRBV29-1 and TRBJ1-2, the full variable domain is SAVISQKPSRDICQRGTSLTIQCQVDSQVTMMFWYRQQPGQSLTLIATANQGSEATYESGFVIDKFPISRPNLTFSTLTVSNMSPEDSSIYLCSARDREFGYTFGSGTRLTVV.

The V call is TRBV5-1, the J call TRBJ2-1, with 7 bases identical to TRBD1. Germline V gene data show CDR1 as SGHRS and CDR2 as YFSETQ. This CDR3 is built from 15 residues. The V and J ends lost 4 bases and 0 bases, in that order; junction bases with no gene match: 4. Here the CDR3 reads CASSAWDSSYNEQFF. CDR3 nucleotide sequence: TGCGCCAGCAGCGCCTGGGACAGCTCCTACAATGAGCAGTTCTTC.

This clone was observed a single time. The chain joins TRBV7-8 to TRBJ2-7, with 10 bases aligning to TRBD1. Germline V CDR1 and CDR2: SGHVS, FQNEAQ. The CDR3 has 17 residues. V lost 3 bases and J lost 2; bases outside the gene matches: 10. The CDR3 region has the DNA TGTGCCAGCAGCTTTCGGGGGGCGGGACAGGGGACCTACGAGCAGTACTTC. Translated: CASSFRGAGQGTYEQYF.

J is TRBJ1-5 and V is TRBV19; 7 nucleotides align to TRBD1. The length of the CDR3 is 14 residues. The ends lost 7 bases at V and 1 base at J; junction bases unmatched: 4. Germline CDR1 is LNHDA and CDR2 is SQIVND (reference sequence). CDR3 in amino acids: CASMTGSSNQPQHF. CDR3 nucleotide sequence: TGTGCCAGTATGACAGGGAGCAGCAATCAGCCCCAGCATTTT.

This sequence joins TRBV7-8 and TRBJ2-7, with TRBD1 matching over 11 bases. This CDR3 is 15 amino acids long. Per the germline V gene, CDR1 is SGHVS and CDR2 is FQNEAQ. Losses at the gene ends were 2 bases for V and 3 bases for J; bases not matched to a gene: 3. The CDR3 sequence: CASSLQGTGGYEQYF. CDR3 sequence (DNA): TGTGCCAGCAGCTTACAGGGGACAGGGGGCTACGAGCAGTACTTC.

The rearrangement joins TRBV2 to TRBJ1-5, with 8 bases lining up with TRBD1. Per germline, CDR1 SNHLY and CDR2 FYNNEI. Losses at the gene ends were 0 bases for V and 3 bases for J; bases not matched to a gene: 10. The CDR3 spans 18 residues. CDR3 in DNA: TGTGCCAGCAGTGAAGCGAGGGGCAGCAGGGGGCTCAATCAGCCCCAGCATTTT. Protein: CASSEARGSRGLNQPQHF.